This entry is about one T cell receptor beta chain. Its antigen is unknown. This entry belongs to a study of PD-1 blockade in classical Hodgkin lymphoma. Trimming stripped 6 bases from V and 0 bases from J, with 13 bases between. The CDR3 has 15 amino acids. The V gene's germline CDR1 is SGHRS and CDR2 YFSETQ. Assay: immunoSEQ multiplex PCR; the TCRdb copy retains only in-frame clones and omits some. The sample contains roughly 86,000 clones, approximately 86% of which appear only once. The time point here: cycle 4 day 1 (C4D1), after five to seven weeks of nivolumab. Every patient experienced relapse after autologous stem cell transplantation, and brentuximab vedotin exposure varied. Study findings and constraints: The study found that TCR diversity rose significantly by C4D1 in CD4+ but not CD8+ cells.

Material: peripheral blood mononuclear cells (PBMCs), obtained before the fourth cycle of nivolumab. V and J are TRBV5-1 and TRBJ2-1; D unclear. This receptor was identified in a human donor with classical Hodgkin lymphoma. CDR3 DNA: TGCGCCAGCACCAATAACCCGAGCTCCTACAATGAGCAGTTCTTC. Amino acids: CASTNNPSSYNEQFF.